The next 30 T cell receptor beta chains were all read from a single sample in a study of CD8+ T cells in alopecia areata. The treatment: oral pan-JAK inhibitor, 5-10 mg twice daily. The authors extracted RNA and reverse transcribed it into cDNA as the sequencing template. Generated by immunoSEQ multiplex PCR, the TCRdb table keeps only in-frame clones and is missing some. The sample holds approximately 150,000 clones; approximately 90% are singletons and the top ten take under 15%. The sequencing here drew on CD8+ T cells sorted from blood, taken at week 4, from a patient treated with tofacitinib. The receptors here all came from a human donor with alopecia areata.

Only a few counts were recorded for this clone. This chain uses TRBV29-1 with TRBJ2-7; unclear D gene. The CDR3 extends over 12 amino acids. Germline CDR1 and CDR2: SQVTM and ANQGSEA. Trimming removed 5 bases at V and 0 bases at J, with 8 bases between. CDR3 sequence reads: CSVHANSYEQYF. CDR3 coding DNA: TGCAGCGTTCATGCCAACTCCTACGAGCAGTACTTC.

The chain employs TRBV30 and TRBJ2-2; no clear D gene. The CDR3 covers 13 residues. Looked up from germline, CDR1 is GTSNPN and CDR2 is SVGIG (reference sequence). V lost 1 base to trimming and J lost 9 bases, with 12 bases between them. CDR3 residues: CAWSDDPRRELFF. The CDR3, as DNA: TGTGCCTGGAGTGACGACCCAAGAAGGGAGCTGTTTTTT.

This clone was picked up one time. The rearrangement links TRBV29-1 to TRBJ2-7, with D possibly matching TRBD2 (5 bases). This CDR3 is built from 11 residues. V dropped 3 bases and J dropped 5 bases, with 8 bases sitting between them. The germline CDR1 and CDR2 sequences are SQVTM and ANQGSEA. CDR3 sequence reads: CSVDAGDEQYF. CDR3 DNA: TGCAGCGTTGACGCGGGCGACGAGCAGTACTTC.

This clone was observed a handful of times. The chain combines TRBV2 with TRBJ2-3; 8 bases match TRBD1. In germline, CDR1 is SNHLY, CDR2 FYNNEI. The CDR3 sequence is 16 residues long. V lost 1 base, J lost 2 bases, and 5 bases stayed unmatched. The CDR3 is CASSEGQGILTDTQYF. As DNA, the CDR3 is TGTGCCAGCAGTGAAGGACAGGGGATTCTCACAGATACGCAGTATTTT.

This chain connects TRBV5-1 to TRBJ2-3; TRBD2 agrees at 9 bases. Per the germline V gene, CDR1 is SGHRS and CDR2 is YFSETQ. V gave up 4 bases and J gave up 7 bases; unmatched junction bases: 10. CDR3 length: 15 amino acids. The CDR3 spells CASSVASGTSNTQYF. CDR3 nucleotide sequence: TGCGCCAGCAGCGTCGCTAGCGGGACGTCGAATACGCAGTATTTT.

This clone showed up just once. The rearrangement joins TRBV9 to TRBJ2-3; 9 bases map to TRBD1. V lost 0 bases and J lost 4; bases outside the gene matches: 6. Germline lookup yields CDR1 SGDLS and CDR2 YYNGEE. This CDR3 region has 16 residues. Here the CDR3 reads CASSVGPGQGPDTQYF. The DNA of the CDR3 is TGTGCCAGCAGCGTAGGGCCGGGACAGGGTCCAGATACGCAGTATTTT.

This clone was seen a single time. J is TRBJ2-1 and V is TRBV4-2; D might be TRBD1 (7 bases). CDR1 LGHNA and CDR2 YNFKEQ come from the germline V gene. The CDR3 totals 17 residues. V lost 7 bases to trimming and J lost 3 bases, with 22 bases between them. CDR3: CASTQRVRGAVYNEQFF. The CDR3 DNA follows: TGTGCCAGCACCCAGAGGGTCAGGGGGGCAGTCTACAATGAGCAGTTCTTC.

The rearrangement joins TRBV15 to TRBJ2-1, with D perhaps matching TRBD1 (7 bases). V was shortened by 5 bases and J by 8 bases, with 22 bases between the two germline ends. The CDR3 has 16 residues. CDR1 is LNHNV, CDR2 YYDKDF, per germline (reference sequence). The CDR3 here is CATSVGTAKGEDEQFF. CDR3 in DNA: TGTGCCACCAGCGTAGGGACAGCGAAAGGGGAGGATGAGCAGTTCTTC.

The chain recombines TRBV4-1 with TRBJ1-1, with D perhaps TRBD1 (5 bases). There are 12 residues in the CDR3. The ends were cut back, 6 bases at V and 5 bases at J, with 10 bases in the middle. Germline V gene data show CDR1 as MGHRA and CDR2 as YSYEKL. The CDR3 protein is CASRGPGTEAFF. CDR3 sequence (DNA): TGCGCCAGCAGGGGACCGGGTACTGAAGCTTTCTTT.

The genes are TRBV2 and TRBJ1-1, with TRBD1 matching 9 bases. The CDR3 extends over 16 amino acids. Losses at the gene ends were 4 bases for V and 3 bases for J; bases not matched to a gene: 9. Germline V gives CDR1 SNHLY, CDR2 FYNNEI. The CDR3 DNA is TGTGCCAGCAGTGCCCCTGAGGGACAGGGTCACACTGAAGCTTTCTTT. This gives the protein CASSAPEGQGHTEAFF.

This chain connects TRBV27 to TRBJ2-7; D is undetermined. CDR3 size: 14 residues. The germline gives CDR1 MNHEY, CDR2 SMNVEV (reference sequence). The ends were cut back, 6 bases at V and 0 bases at J, with 12 bases in the middle. CDR3 in amino acids: CASSLGRGSYEQYF. For the CDR3, the DNA is TGTGCCAGCAGCCTAGGACGAGGCTCCTACGAGCAGTACTTC.

This chain links TRBV11-2 with TRBJ2-1; 7 bases match TRBD2. The CDR3 loop spans 18 amino acids. J lost 2 bases, V lost 0 bases, and 10 bases had no gene match. Germline assignment: CDR1 SGHAT and CDR2 FQNNGV. CDR3 nucleotides: TGTGCCAGCAGCTTAGACGGTTGGGGGGGTCCCCCCTACAATGAGCAGTTCTTC. Amino acid sequence: CASSLDGWGGPPYNEQFF.

V usage is TRBV7-2 and J usage is TRBJ2-2, with D unclear. V was trimmed by 5 bases and J by 7 bases, leaving 8 bases between them. This CDR3 is 12 amino acids long. Germline CDR1 is SGHTA and CDR2 is FQGNSA. The CDR3 bases are TGTGCCAGCAGCCTAGTAATCGGGGAGCTGTTTTTT. It specifies CASSLVIGELFF.

The chain has TRBV27 and TRBJ2-7, with 7 nucleotides matching TRBD2. This CDR3 is built from 13 residues. V dropped 5 bases and J dropped 4; count of bases not matched to a gene: 5. Germline V gene data show CDR1 as MNHEY and CDR2 as SMNVEV (reference sequence). The CDR3 region is CASSPSSGYEQYF. CDR3 sequence (DNA): TGTGCCAGCAGTCCTTCTAGCGGTTACGAGCAGTACTTC.

This sequence joins TRBV7-6 and TRBJ2-7, with D tentatively TRBD2 (6 bases). CDR1 is SGHVS, CDR2 FNYEAQ, per germline. The V gene lost 5 bases and the J gene lost 2 bases, with 13 bases spanning the gap. The CDR3 consists of 14 residues. This CDR3 reads CASSARLGTYEQYF. The CDR3 DNA reads TGTGCCAGCAGCGCGCGACTAGGAACCTACGAGCAGTACTTC.

The chain couples TRBV30 to TRBJ2-2, with 11 bases aligning to TRBD1. Germline CDR1 and CDR2: GTSNPN and SVGIG (reference sequence). This CDR3 region has 16 residues. V lost 5 bases to trimming and J lost 6 bases; unmatched junction nucleotides: 11. As DNA, the CDR3 is TGTGCCTGGGGTATGTTCGGGACAGGGGGTTCCGGGGAGCTGTTTTTT. The encoded protein is CAWGMFGTGGSGELFF.

This chain connects TRBV6-5 to TRBJ2-1, with 10 bases matching TRBD2. Germline trimming cut 8 bases from V and 3 bases from J; bases unmatched to any gene: 4. CDR3 size: 14 residues. Germline-derived CDR1 and CDR2 are MNHEY and SVGAGI. The CDR3 here is CASSLAGVYNEQFF. The CDR3 nucleotides read TGTGCCAGCTCGCTAGCGGGAGTCTACAATGAGCAGTTCTTC.

The chain has TRBV9 and TRBJ1-2, with 8 bases fitting TRBD1. Trimming took 4 bases from V and 6 from J; bases not matched to a gene: 8. This CDR3 is built from 14 residues. CDR1 and CDR2 from the germline V gene are SGDLS and YYNGEE. CDR3 bases: TGTGCCAGCAGCACCCAGGGGGCGCCGGATGGCTACACCTTC. As protein: CASSTQGAPDGYTF.

The rearrangement joins TRBV29-1 to TRBJ2-2; 9 positions agree with TRBD1. Germline V gene sequence: CDR1 SQVTM, CDR2 ANQGSEA. The CDR3 sequence is 13 residues long. CDR3 nucleotide sequence: TGCTGTGGACAGGGGCAAAACACCGGGGAGCTGTTTTTT. This sequence encodes CCGQGQNTGELFF.

V and J are TRBV6-5 and TRBJ1-1; 7 bases are shared with TRBD1. The V gene end was trimmed by 6 bases and the J gene end by 0 bases; junction bases not matched to a gene: 7. The CDR3 spans 15 residues. Germline CDR1 and CDR2: MNHEY and SVGAGI. The CDR3 spells CASSSRDRLNTEAFF. CDR3 DNA: TGTGCCAGCAGCTCTCGGGACAGACTGAACACTGAAGCTTTCTTT.

This chain joins TRBV30 and TRBJ2-7; 7 nucleotides match TRBD1. The V and J ends lost 1 base and 2 bases, in that order; junction bases with no gene match: 29. The CDR3 runs 22 residues. CDR1 and CDR2 from the germline V gene are GTSNPN and SVGIG (reference sequence). CDR3: CAWSDTKIDREGTQTLPYEQYF. The CDR3 nucleotides are TGTGCCTGGAGTGACACCAAAATCGACAGGGAAGGAACGCAAACGTTACCCTACGAGCAGTACTTC.

The chain couples TRBV9 to TRBJ1-1; the D is unclear. The CDR3 is made up of 13 amino acids. Germline-derived CDR1 and CDR2 are SGDLS and YYNGEE. Deletions cut 4 bases from V and 1 base from J, with 8 bases between. For the CDR3, the DNA is TGTGCCAGCAGCCCCGCGGGGAACACTGAAGCTTTCTTT. Protein: CASSPAGNTEAFF. The variable domain in full, completed from reference TRBV9 and TRBJ1-1, reads DSGVTQTPKHLITATGQRVTLRCSPRSGDLSVYWYQQSLDQGLQFLIQYYNGEERAKGNILERFSAQQFPDLHSELNLSSLELGDSALYFCASSPAGNTEAFFGQGTRLTVV.

The chain uses TRBV2 and TRBJ1-1, with D maybe TRBD1 (6 bases). The CDR3 length is 13 residues. Germline loops: CDR1 SNHLY, CDR2 FYNNEI. Trimming left V 11 bases short and J 0 bases short, with 13 bases between. CDR3 residues: CAVRQALNTEAFF. Here the CDR3 DNA reads TGTGCCGTACGACAGGCGCTGAACACTGAAGCTTTCTTT.

The rearrangement joins TRBV30 to TRBJ2-4; D not resolved. V lost 5 bases and J lost 2, with 10 bases in between. Per germline, CDR1 GTSNPN and CDR2 SVGIG (reference sequence). This CDR3 has 13 residues. Here the CDR3 reads CAWFVPTKNIQYF. In DNA, the CDR3 is TGTGCCTGGTTCGTACCCACCAAAAACATTCAGTACTTC.

In the case of this clone: A junction boundary mismatches the germline segment, possibly from a read error. The chain is built from TRBV29-1 and TRBJ1-2; no clear D. The length of the CDR3 is 12 residues. Per germline, CDR1 SQVTM and CDR2 ANQGSEA. The CDR3 DNA follows: TGCAGCGTTGAATTTGGCACCCAAGAAATACAATTC. Its translation: CSVEFGTQEIQF.

This chain links TRBV2 with TRBJ1-1; D is possibly TRBD1 (6 bases). CDR1 is SNHLY and CDR2 is FYNNEI in the germline V gene. Trimming took 10 bases from V and 1 from J, leaving 16 bases between them. The CDR3 is made up of 14 amino acids. The DNA of the CDR3 is TGTGCCATACCCCCCGGGACACAGAACACTGAAGCTTTCTTT. It codes for CAIPPGTQNTEAFF.

V gene TRBV18 combines with J gene TRBJ1-6, with 11 bases lining up with TRBD1. This CDR3 region has 13 residues. CDR1 is KGHSH and CDR2 is LQKENI in the germline V gene. V gave up 3 bases and J gave up 15 bases; unmatched junction bases: 4. The CDR3 DNA is TGTGCCAGCTCACCCCCGGGACAGGGGGGCCTCCACTTT. Its protein product is CASSPPGQGGLHF.

The V and J genes are TRBV7-9 and TRBJ2-7; TRBD1 matches 8 bases. The V gene's germline CDR1 is SEHNR and CDR2 FQNEAQ (reference sequence). The J segment lost 1 base and the V segment lost 5 bases, leaving 13 bases of the junction unmatched. The CDR3 totals 17 residues. As DNA, the CDR3 is TGTGCCAGCAGCCAGGGGTCGACTGGGACAGGATCCTACGAGCAGTACTTC. Its protein is CASSQGSTGTGSYEQYF.

V and J are TRBV4-1 and TRBJ2-7, with 8 bases that match TRBD1. CDR1 MGHRA and CDR2 YSYEKL come from the germline V gene. CDR3 length: 15 amino acids. Germline trimming cut 0 bases from V and 7 bases from J; bases unmatched to any gene: 8. CDR3 DNA sequence: TGCGCCAGCAGCCAAGATGGGCAGGGGGCATGGGAGCAGTACTTC. Translation: CASSQDGQGAWEQYF.

This chain links TRBV29-1 with TRBJ2-2; TRBD2 might be the D (5 bases). The CDR3 has 13 amino acids. The V end lost 5 bases, the J end lost 0 bases, and 7 bases lay between the germline ends. CDR1 and CDR2 from the germline V gene are SQVTM and ANQGSEA. CDR3 DNA sequence: TGCAGCGTTCTAGCCACGAACACCGGGGAGCTGTTTTTT. As protein: CSVLATNTGELFF.